This T cell receptor beta chain was sequenced in a study of Graves' ophthalmopathy and Graves' hyperthyroidism. At the level of the study: The stable label applied to hyperthyroidism with no ophthalmopathy within 18 months of follow-up. The study, taken as a whole, reports: Both a roughly 64% sensitivity and an approximately 76% specificity characterized the model's predictions of ophthalmopathy progression. A 13-signature model separated ophthalmopathy from stable hyperthyroidism, 87.88% sensitivity, 75% to 84% specificity.

RNA served as the template for amplifying TCR beta CDR3 regions. Second-round multiplex PCR came after a first-round RT-PCR that employed HTBI primers. TCRdb re-called the multiplex PCR reads with MiXCR, one entry per CDR3 protein. Of around 1.1 million distinct CDR3 sequences in the sample, less than 45% were seen once. The V gene's germline CDR1 is LNHDA and CDR2 SQIVND (reference sequence). V dropped 8 bases and J dropped 6; count of bases not matched to a gene: 9. The CDR3 length is 15 residues. This clonotype was seen ten or more times. The target antigen is unknown. It was on clinical symptoms, serum thyroxine, TRAb, thyroid ultrasound and orbital computed tomography that diagnosis relied.

The specimen was peripheral blood or thyroid tissue (not recorded which). This receptor was obtained from an adult man with Graves' hyperthyroidism. The genes are TRBV19 and TRBJ1-5, with 11 bases matching TRBD1. The CDR3 coding sequence is TGTGCCAGTCTCTCCGGGACAGGGGGGATTCAGCCCCAGCATTTT. This translates into CASLSGTGGIQPQHF.